The rows below give T cell receptor beta chains drawn from one sample of a study of cytomegalovirus exposure and HLA in healthy donors. Here immunoSEQ multiplex PCR was the method, and the copy in TCRdb shows in-frame clones only, minus some. The data show 95,000 to 120,000 clones, approximately 95% seen once. Sequenced material: PBMCs. These receptors were collected from a woman aged 18-29 years in good health and CMV-seronegative. CDR3s include the opening cysteine and the closing phenylalanine or tryptophan. D genes are given only for firm matches. Only part of the rows carry a size: once, few, many, or a class if the clone is expanded.

d_gene	abundance	v_gene	j_gene	CDR3nt	CDR3aa
TRBD1	.	TRBV10-3	TRBJ2-7	TGTGCCATCAGTGAGGGACAGGGCTCAGCTAAGGCGTACTTC	CAISEGQGSAKAYF
.	.	TRBV5-4	TRBJ2-2	TGTGCCAGCAGCCGAACGCTGGGAGGCACCGGGGAGCTGTTTTTT	CASSRTLGGTGELFF
TRBD2	.	TRBV6-6	TRBJ2-3	TGTGCCAGCAGATTGACGACTAGCGGGGGGGGAGATACGCAGTATTTT	CASRLTTSGGGDTQYF
.	.	TRBV19	TRBJ1-1	TGTGCCAGTAGTATTTGGCAGAACACTGAAGCTTTCTTT	CASSIWQNTEAFF
.	.	TRBV7-9	TRBJ2-7	TGTGCCAGCAGCCGAGAAACAGTCAGTTCCTACGAGCAGTACTTC	CASSRETVSSYEQYF
.	.	TRBV5-1	TRBJ2-7	TGCGCCAGCAGCTTGACGACAGGTTACGAGCAGTACTTC	CASSLTTGYEQYF
TRBD1	.	TRBV27	TRBJ1-6	TGTGCCAGCAGTACCAGACAGGGCCTAAATTCACCCCTCCACTTT	CASSTRQGLNSPLHF
.	.	TRBV11-2	TRBJ2-7	TGTGCCAGCAGCCCAGGACCTGGCGGGTACGAGCAGTACTTC	CASSPGPGGYEQYF
TRBD1	.	TRBV5-6	TRBJ1-2	TGTGCCAGCAGCCGCGGACAGGGGACTAACTATGGCTACACCTTC	CASSRGQGTNYGYTF
TRBD1	.	TRBV7-9	TRBJ1-4	TGTGCCAGCAGTCCCTGGACAGGGGGCTTAGGCGGCGAAAAACTGTTTTTT	CASSPWTGGLGGEKLFF
TRBD1	.	TRBV19	TRBJ1-5	TGTGCCAGTAGTAGCTTCGGGACAGGGTTTGATCAGCCCCAGCATTTT	CASSSFGTGFDQPQHF
TRBD1	.	TRBV27	TRBJ2-2	TGTGCCAGCAGGGTCCGAGGGGGCCTAGCGAACACCGGGGAGCTGTTTTTT	CASRVRGGLANTGELFF
TRBD1	.	TRBV6-5	TRBJ2-2	TGTGCCAGCAGTTACCAGGGGGCGTCCGGGGAGCTGTTTTTT	CASSYQGASGELFF
.	.	TRBV7-9	TRBJ1-6	TGTGCCAGCAGCTTAGGACGGACCGCGGGCTCCTATAATTCACCCCTCCACTTT	CASSLGRTAGSYNSPLHF
.	.	TRBV4-2	TRBJ2-2	TGTGCCAGCAGCCATCCCAGAACCGGGGAGCTGTTTTTT	CASSHPRTGELFF
.	.	TRBV28	TRBJ2-6	TGTGCCAGCAGTCCCCGGGGGGTCGGGGGGCTGGGTGGGGCCAACGTCCTGACTTTC	CASSPRGVGGLGGANVLTF
.	.	TRBV4-3	TRBJ2-3	TGCGCCAGCAGCCAAGAGGGGACATACACAGATACGCAGTATTTT	CASSQEGTYTDTQYF
TRBD2	.	TRBV28	TRBJ2-3	TGTGCCAGCAGTTTAGGGGGACTACGGGATACGCAGTATTTT	CASSLGGLRDTQYF
.	.	TRBV25-1	TRBJ1-2	TGTGCCAGCACTATCCGCCCCTCTAACTATGGCTACACCTTC	CASTIRPSNYGYTF
TRBD1	.	TRBV5-1	TRBJ2-7	TGCGCCAGCAGCCAGGACAGGGCCGGGGACGAGCAGTACTTC	CASSQDRAGDEQYF
TRBD1	.	TRBV19	TRBJ2-6	TGTGCCAGCCGTTCGGGACAGGGGGCGTCTGGGGCCAACGTCCTGACTTTC	CASRSGQGASGANVLTF
.	.	TRBV2	TRBJ2-7	TGTGCCAGCAGTATTTTAGACGAGCAGTACTTC	CASSILDEQYF
.	.	TRBV5-1	TRBJ1-2	TGCGCCAGCAGCGAAACAGGGAGTGGCTACACCTTC	CASSETGSGYTF
.	.	TRBV7-3	TRBJ2-1	TGTGCCAGCAGCTCAGCCGGTAGCGGACCCTACAATGAGCAGTTCTTC	CASSSAGSGPYNEQFF
.	once	TRBV21-1	TRBJ2-3	TGTGCCAGCAGCACCTGGACTAGCGGAACGACTAGCACAGATACGCAGTATTTT	CASSTWTSGTTSTDTQYF
.	once	TRBV2	TRBJ1-5	TGTGCCAGCAGCACTAACGGGCAGGGAATTCAGCCCCAGCATTTT	CASSTNGQGIQPQHF
TRBD1	.	TRBV5-4	TRBJ2-7	TGTGCCAGCAGCTTGGGGGACAGGTCAATCTCCTACGAGCAGTACTTC	CASSLGDRSISYEQYF
TRBD1	.	TRBV7-8	TRBJ1-1	TGTGCCAGCAGATTTGACAGGGACACTGAAGCTTTCTTT	CASRFDRDTEAFF
TRBD2	.	TRBV6-4	TRBJ2-1	TGTGCCAGCAGTGACTCTAGCGGGGGGGCCAATGAGCAGTTCTTC	CASSDSSGGANEQFF